This TCR beta chain was captured in a study of radiotherapy plus CTLA-4 blockade in lung cancer. About the study: Objective responses were documented in around a sixth of patients, with disease control in around 30%.

Data came from immunoSEQ multiplex PCR; TCRdb stores just in-frame clones and leaves some out. This table holds approximately 33,000 clones, approximately 80% found once. Findings and limits, study-wide: Among blood TCR repertoires after radiotherapy plus ipilimumab, tumor-derived clones expanded.

It was focal radiation plus CTLA-4 blockade with ipilimumab that patients with chemo-refractory metastatic non-small-cell lung cancer received. As regards this clone: The antigen remains unidentified.

This TCR was recovered from a human donor with non-small cell lung cancer who had stable disease on radiotherapy plus ipilimumab. Sequencing used peripheral blood, obtained from a patient treated with radiotherapy plus ipilimumab.

CDR3 in amino acids: CASSRVQGEETQYF. Here the CDR3 DNA reads TGTGCCAGCTCACGGGTGCAGGGTGAAGAGACCCAGTACTTC. The rearrangement joins TRBV18 to TRBJ2-5, with D maybe TRBD1 (5 bases). This CDR3 comprises 14 residues. Germline lookup yields CDR1 KGHSH and CDR2 LQKENI. V lost 4 bases and J 3 bases, leaving 12 bases between the germline ends.